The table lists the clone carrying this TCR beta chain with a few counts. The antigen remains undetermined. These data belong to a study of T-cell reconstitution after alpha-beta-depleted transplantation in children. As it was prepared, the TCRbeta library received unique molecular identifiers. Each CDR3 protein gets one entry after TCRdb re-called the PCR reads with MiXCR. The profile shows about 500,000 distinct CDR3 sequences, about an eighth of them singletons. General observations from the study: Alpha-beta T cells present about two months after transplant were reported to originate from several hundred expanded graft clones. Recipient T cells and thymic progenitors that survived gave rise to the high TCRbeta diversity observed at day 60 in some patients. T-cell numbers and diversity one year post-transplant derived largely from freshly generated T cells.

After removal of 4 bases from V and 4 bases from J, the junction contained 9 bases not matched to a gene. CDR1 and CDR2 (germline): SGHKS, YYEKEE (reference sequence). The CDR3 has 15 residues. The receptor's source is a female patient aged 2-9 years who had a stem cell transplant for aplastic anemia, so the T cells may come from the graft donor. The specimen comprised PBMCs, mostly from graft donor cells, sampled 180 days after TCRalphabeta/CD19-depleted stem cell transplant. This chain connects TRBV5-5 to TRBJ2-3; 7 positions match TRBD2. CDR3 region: CASSAGDLGADTQYF. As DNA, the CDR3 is TGTGCCAGCAGCGCGGGGGACTTAGGCGCAGATACGCAGTATTTT.